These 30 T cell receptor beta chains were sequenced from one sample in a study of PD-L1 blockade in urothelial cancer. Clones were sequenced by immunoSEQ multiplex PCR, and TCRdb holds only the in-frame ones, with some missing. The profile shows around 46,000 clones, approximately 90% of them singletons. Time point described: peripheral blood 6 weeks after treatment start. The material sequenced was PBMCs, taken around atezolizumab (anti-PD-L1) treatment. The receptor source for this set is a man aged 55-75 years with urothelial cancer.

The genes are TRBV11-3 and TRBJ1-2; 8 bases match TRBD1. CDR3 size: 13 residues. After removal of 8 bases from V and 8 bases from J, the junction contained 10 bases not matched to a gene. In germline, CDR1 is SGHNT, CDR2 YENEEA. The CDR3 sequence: CASGPGTGGGYTF. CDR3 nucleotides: TGTGCCAGCGGGCCCGGGACAGGAGGGGGCTACACCTTC.

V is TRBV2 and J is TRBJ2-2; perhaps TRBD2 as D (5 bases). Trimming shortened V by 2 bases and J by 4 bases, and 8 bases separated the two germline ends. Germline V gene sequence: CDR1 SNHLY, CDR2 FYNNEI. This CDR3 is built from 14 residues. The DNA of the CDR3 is TGTGCCAGCAGTGAAAGCGGCACCACCGGGGAGCTGTTTTTT. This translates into CASSESGTTGELFF.

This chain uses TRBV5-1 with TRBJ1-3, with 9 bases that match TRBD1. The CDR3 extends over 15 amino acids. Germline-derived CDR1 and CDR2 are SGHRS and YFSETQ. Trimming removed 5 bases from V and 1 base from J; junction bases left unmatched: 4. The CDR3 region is CASSPTGGSGNTIYF. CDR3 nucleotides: TGCGCCAGCAGTCCGACAGGGGGGTCTGGAAACACCATATATTTT.

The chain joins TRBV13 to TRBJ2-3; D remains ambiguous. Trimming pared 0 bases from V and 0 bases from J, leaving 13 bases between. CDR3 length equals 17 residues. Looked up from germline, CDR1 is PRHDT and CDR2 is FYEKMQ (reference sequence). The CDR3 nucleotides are TGTGCCAGCAGCTTAGGCCGGAGTCCTTCTAGCACAGATACGCAGTATTTT. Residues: CASSLGRSPSSTDTQYF.

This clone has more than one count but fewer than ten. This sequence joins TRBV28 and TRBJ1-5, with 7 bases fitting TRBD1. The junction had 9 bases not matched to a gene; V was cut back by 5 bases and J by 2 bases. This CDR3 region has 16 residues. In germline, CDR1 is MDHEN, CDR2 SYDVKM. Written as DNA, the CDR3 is TGTGCCAGCAGTCACCTGGTCGGACAGGGCAATCAGCCCCAGCATTTT. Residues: CASSHLVGQGNQPQHF.

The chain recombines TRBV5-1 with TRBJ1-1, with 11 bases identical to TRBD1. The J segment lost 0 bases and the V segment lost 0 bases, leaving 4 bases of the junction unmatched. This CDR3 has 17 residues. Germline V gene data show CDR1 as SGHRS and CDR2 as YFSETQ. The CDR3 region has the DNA TGCGCCAGCAGCTTGGCCGGGACAGGGGGAATGAACACTGAAGCTTTCTTT. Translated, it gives CASSLAGTGGMNTEAFF.

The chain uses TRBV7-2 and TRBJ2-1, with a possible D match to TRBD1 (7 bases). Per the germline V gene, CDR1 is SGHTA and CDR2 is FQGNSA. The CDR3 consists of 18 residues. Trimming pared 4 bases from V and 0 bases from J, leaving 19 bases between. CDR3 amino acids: CASSSGGFLSRSYNEQFF. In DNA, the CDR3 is TGTGCCAGCAGCTCAGGGGGGTTCCTATCGCGCTCCTACAATGAGCAGTTCTTC.

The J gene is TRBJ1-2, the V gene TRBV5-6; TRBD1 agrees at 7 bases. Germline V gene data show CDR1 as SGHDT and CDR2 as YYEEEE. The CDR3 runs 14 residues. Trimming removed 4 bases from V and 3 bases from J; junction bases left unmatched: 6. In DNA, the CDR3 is TGTGCCAGCAGCCTCGACAGGGATTACTATGGCTACACCTTC. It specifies CASSLDRDYYGYTF.

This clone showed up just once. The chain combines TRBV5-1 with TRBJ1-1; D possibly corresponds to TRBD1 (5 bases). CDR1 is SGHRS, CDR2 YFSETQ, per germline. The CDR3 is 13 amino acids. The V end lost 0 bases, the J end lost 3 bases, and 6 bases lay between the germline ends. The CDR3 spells CASSLAGDTEAFF. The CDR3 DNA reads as TGCGCCAGCAGCTTGGCGGGGGACACTGAAGCTTTCTTT.

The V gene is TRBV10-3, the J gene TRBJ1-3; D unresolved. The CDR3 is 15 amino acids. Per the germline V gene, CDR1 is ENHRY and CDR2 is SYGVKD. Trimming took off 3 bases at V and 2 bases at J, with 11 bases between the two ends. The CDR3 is CAISDPTRTGNTIYF. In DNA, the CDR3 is TGTGCCATCAGTGATCCCACGCGTACTGGAAACACCATATATTTT.

The CDR3 spells CASSPGQMGNTIYF. The CDR3 nucleotides are TGTGCCAGCAGTCCGGGACAGATGGGAAACACCATATATTTT. The chain has TRBV6-1 and TRBJ1-3; TRBD1 agrees at 7 bases. The ends lost 5 bases at V and 4 bases at J; junction bases unmatched: 5. Germline V gene data show CDR1 as MNHNS and CDR2 as SASEGT. The CDR3 runs to 14 residues.

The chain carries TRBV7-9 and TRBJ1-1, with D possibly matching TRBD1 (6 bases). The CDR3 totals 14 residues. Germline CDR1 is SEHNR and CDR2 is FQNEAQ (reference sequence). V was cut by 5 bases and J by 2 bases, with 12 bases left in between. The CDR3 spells CASSRGGRNTEAFF. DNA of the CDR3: TGTGCCAGCAGCCGGGGGGGCAGAAACACTGAAGCTTTCTTT.

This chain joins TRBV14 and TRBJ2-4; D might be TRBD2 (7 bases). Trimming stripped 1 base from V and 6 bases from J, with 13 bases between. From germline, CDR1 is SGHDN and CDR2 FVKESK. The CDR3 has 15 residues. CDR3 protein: CASSQAEGGGNIQYF. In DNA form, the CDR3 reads TGTGCCAGCAGCCAAGCAGAGGGAGGGGGAAACATTCAGTACTTC.

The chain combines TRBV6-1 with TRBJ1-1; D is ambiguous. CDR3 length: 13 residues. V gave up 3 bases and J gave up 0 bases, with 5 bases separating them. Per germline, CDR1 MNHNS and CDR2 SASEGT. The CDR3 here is CASSESVNTEAFF. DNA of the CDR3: TGTGCCAGCAGTGAGTCGGTGAACACTGAAGCTTTCTTT.

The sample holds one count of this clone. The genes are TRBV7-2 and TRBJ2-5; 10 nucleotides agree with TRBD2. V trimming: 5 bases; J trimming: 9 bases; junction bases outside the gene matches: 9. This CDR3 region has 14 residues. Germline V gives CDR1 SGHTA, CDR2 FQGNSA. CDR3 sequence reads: CASSILAGRVAQYF. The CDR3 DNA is TGTGCCAGCAGCATACTAGCGGGGAGGGTGGCCCAGTACTTC.

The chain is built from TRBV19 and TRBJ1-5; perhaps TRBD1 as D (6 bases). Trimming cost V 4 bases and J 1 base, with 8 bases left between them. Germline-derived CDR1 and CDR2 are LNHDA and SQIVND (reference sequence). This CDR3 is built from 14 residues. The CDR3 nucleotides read TGTGCCAGTAGTAGGGGGCAAAGCAATCAGCCCCAGCATTTT. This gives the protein CASSRGQSNQPQHF.

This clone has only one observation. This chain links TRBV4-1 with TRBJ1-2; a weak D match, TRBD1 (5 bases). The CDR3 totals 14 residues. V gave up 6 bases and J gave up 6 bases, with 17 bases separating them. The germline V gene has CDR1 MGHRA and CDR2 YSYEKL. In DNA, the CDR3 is TGCGCCAGCAGAGTAATGGGAGGGGCTGATGGCTACACCTTC. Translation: CASRVMGGADGYTF.

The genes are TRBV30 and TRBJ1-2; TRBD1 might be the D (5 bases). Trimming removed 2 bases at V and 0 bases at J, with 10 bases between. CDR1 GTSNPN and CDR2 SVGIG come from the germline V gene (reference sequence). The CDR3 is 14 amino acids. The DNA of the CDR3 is TGTGCCTGGAGTATGGGGCTAGCTAACTATGGCTACACCTTC. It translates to CAWSMGLANYGYTF.

CDR3 coding DNA: TGTGCCAGCAGTTACGCAGGGCGGAACACTGAAGCTTTCTTT. Translated: CASSYAGRNTEAFF. The chain couples TRBV6-5 to TRBJ1-1; TRBD1 is a possible D gene (5 bases). Germline loops: CDR1 MNHEY, CDR2 SVGAGI. This CDR3 is built from 14 residues. V lost 2 bases, J lost 1 base, and 8 bases lay in between.

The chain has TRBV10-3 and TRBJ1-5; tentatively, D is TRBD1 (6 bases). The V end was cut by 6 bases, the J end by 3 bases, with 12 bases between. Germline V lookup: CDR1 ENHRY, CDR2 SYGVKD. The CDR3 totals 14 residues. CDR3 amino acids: CAIRSTGPNQPQHF. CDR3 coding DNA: TGTGCCATCAGATCGACAGGACCCAATCAGCCCCAGCATTTT.

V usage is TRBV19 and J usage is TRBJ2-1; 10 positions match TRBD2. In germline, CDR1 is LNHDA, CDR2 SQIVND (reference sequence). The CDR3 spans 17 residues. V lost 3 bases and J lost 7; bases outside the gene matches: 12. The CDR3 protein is CASSMGRLAGSGNEQFF. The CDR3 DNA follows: TGTGCCAGTAGTATGGGCCGACTAGCGGGCTCGGGTAATGAGCAGTTCTTC.

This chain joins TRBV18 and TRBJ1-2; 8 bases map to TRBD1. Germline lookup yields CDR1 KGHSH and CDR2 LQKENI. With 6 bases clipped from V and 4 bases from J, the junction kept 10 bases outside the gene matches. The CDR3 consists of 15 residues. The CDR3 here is CASSPGRGHGYGYTF. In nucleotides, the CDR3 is TGTGCCAGCTCGCCAGGCAGGGGGCACGGCTATGGCTACACCTTC.

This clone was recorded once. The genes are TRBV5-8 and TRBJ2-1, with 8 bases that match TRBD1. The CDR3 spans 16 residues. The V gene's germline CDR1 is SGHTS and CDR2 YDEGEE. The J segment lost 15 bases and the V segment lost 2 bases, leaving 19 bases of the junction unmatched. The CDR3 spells CASSFENTGTGSPWFF. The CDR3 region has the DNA TGTGCCAGCAGCTTCGAAAACACCGGGACAGGAAGCCCTTGGTTCTTC. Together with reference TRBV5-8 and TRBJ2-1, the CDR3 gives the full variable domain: EAGVTQSPTHLIKTRGQQATLRCSPISGHTSVYWYQQALGLGLQFLLWYDEGEERNRGNFPPRFSGRQFPNYSSELNVNALELEDSALYLCASSFENTGTGSPWFFGPGTRLTVL.

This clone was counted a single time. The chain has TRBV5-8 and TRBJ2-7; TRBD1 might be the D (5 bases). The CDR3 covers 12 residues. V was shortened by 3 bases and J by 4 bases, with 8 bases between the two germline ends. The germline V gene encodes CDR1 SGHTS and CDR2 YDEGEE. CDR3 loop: CASSSQGYEQYF. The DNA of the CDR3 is TGTGCCAGCAGCTCTCAGGGTTACGAGCAGTACTTC.

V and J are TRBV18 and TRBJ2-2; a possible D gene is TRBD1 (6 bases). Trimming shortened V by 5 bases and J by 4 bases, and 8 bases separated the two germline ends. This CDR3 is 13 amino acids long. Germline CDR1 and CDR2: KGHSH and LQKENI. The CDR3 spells CASSRGGTGELFF. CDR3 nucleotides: TGTGCCAGCTCAAGAGGGGGCACCGGGGAGCTGTTTTTT.

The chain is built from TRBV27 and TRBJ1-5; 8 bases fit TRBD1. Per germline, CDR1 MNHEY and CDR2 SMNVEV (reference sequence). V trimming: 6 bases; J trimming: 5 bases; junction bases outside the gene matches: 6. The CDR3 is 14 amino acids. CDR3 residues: CASSPRTGYQPQHF. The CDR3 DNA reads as TGTGCCAGCAGCCCCCGGACAGGGTATCAGCCCCAGCATTTT.

The chain's CDR3 is CASPPGQGFSDTQYF. DNA for the CDR3: TGTGCCAGCCCCCCGGGACAGGGGTTTTCAGATACGCAGTATTTT. The chain is built from TRBV6-1 and TRBJ2-3; 10 bases are shared with TRBD1. Germline CDR1 is MNHNS and CDR2 is SASEGT. V gave up 8 bases and J gave up 4 bases; unmatched junction bases: 9. The CDR3 is made up of 15 amino acids.

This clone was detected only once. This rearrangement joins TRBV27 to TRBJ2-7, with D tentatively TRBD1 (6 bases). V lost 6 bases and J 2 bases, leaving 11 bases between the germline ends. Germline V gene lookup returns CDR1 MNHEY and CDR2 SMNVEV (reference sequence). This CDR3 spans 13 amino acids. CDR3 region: CASRNWDTYEQYF. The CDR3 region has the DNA TGTGCCAGCAGGAACTGGGACACCTACGAGCAGTACTTC.

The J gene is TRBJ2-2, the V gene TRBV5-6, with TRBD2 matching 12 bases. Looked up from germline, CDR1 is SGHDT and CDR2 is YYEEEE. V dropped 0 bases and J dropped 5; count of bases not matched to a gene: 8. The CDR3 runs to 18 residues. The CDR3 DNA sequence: TGTGCCAGCAGCTTGGTCCCTAGCGGGAGGGTCCCGACCGGGGAGCTGTTTTTT. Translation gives CASSLVPSGRVPTGELFF.

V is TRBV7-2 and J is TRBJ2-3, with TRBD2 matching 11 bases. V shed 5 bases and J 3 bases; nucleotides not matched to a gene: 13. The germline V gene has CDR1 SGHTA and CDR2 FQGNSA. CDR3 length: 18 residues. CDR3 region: CASSRGVAGGPGTDTQYF. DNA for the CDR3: TGTGCCAGCAGCCGCGGGGTAGCGGGAGGGCCTGGAACAGATACGCAGTATTTT.